The subject of this entry is one T cell receptor beta chain. This sample was included in a study of blood T cell repertoires in COVID-19. Across the whole study: Researchers got acute and convalescent COVID-19 samples from the United States, Italy and Spain. The analysed material was cDNA or gDNA that came from T cells, B-cell-depleted T cells, or PBMCs.

The V gene lost 4 bases and the J gene lost 8 bases, with 17 bases spanning the gap. This CDR3 is 15 amino acids long. Germline values: CDR1 MDHEN, CDR2 SYDVKM. Per the authors' pipeline: Amplified reference gene primers provided the basis for estimating nucleated cell counts. Libraries were prepared by immunoSEQ multiplex PCR; TCRdb keeps only in-frame clonotypes and omits some of them. V and J calls and clone size are those listed in that table; D and trimming were worked out from the DNA. The table shows some 54,000 clones, with about nine tenths occurring only once. The source of this sequence is a man in his sixties with acute or convalescent COVID-19. Sequences were obtained from peripheral blood. V is TRBV28 and J is TRBJ1-4; possibly TRBD1 for D (5 bases). In DNA, the CDR3 is TGTGCCAGCAGTTCCCCTGGGGGGGATGGAGAAAAACTGTTTTTT. This gives the protein CASSSPGGDGEKLFF.